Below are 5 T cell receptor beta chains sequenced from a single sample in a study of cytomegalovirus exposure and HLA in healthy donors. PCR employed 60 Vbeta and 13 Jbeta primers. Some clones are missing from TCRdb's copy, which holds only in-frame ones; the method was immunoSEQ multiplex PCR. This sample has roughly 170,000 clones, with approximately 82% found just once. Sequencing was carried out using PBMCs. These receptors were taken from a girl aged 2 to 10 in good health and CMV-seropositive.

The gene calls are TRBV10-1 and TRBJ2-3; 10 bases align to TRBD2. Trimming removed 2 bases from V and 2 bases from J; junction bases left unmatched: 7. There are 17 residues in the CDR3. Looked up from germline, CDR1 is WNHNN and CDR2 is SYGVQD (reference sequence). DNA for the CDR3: TGCGCCAGCAGTGAGCATCTAGCGGGGGCTCCCACAGATACGCAGTATTTT. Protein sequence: CASSEHLAGAPTDTQYF.

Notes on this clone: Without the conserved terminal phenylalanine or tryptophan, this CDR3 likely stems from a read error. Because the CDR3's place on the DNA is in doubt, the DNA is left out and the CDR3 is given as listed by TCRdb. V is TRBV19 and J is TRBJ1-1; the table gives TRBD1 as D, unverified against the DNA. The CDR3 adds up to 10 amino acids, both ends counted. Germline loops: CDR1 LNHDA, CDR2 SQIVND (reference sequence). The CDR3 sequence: CASSILAGGC.

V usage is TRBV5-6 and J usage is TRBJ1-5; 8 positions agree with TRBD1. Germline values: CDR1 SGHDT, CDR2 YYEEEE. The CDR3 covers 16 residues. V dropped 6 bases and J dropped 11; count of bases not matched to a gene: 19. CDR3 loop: CASKHGSGTGGGAQHF. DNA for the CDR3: TGTGCCAGCAAACACGGGTCCGGGACAGGTGGCGGGGCCCAGCATTTT.

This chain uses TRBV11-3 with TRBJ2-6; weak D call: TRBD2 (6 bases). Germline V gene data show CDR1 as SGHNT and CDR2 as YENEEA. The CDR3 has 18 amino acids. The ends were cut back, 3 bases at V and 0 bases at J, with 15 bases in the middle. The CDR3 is CASSLWGVPFSGANVLTF. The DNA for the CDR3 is TGTGCCAGCAGCTTGTGGGGGGTCCCCTTCTCTGGGGCCAACGTCCTGACTTTC.

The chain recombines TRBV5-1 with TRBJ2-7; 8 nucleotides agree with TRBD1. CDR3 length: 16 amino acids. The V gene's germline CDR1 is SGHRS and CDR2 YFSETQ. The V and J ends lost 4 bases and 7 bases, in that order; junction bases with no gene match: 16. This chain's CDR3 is CASSRISGQEGWEQYF. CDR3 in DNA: TGCGCCAGCAGCAGAATCTCGGGACAGGAGGGTTGGGAGCAGTACTTC.